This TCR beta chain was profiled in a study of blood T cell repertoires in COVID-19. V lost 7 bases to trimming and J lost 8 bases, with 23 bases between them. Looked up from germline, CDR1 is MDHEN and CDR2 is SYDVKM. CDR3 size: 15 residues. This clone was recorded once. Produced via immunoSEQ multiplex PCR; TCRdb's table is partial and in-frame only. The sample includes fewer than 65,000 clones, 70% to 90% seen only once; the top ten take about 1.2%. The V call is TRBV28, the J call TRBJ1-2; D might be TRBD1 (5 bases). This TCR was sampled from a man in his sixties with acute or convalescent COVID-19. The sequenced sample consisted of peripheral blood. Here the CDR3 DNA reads TGTGCCAGCAACGATCGACGGCGGGGGAGCGGCGGCTACACCTTC. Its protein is CASNDRRRGSGGYTF.